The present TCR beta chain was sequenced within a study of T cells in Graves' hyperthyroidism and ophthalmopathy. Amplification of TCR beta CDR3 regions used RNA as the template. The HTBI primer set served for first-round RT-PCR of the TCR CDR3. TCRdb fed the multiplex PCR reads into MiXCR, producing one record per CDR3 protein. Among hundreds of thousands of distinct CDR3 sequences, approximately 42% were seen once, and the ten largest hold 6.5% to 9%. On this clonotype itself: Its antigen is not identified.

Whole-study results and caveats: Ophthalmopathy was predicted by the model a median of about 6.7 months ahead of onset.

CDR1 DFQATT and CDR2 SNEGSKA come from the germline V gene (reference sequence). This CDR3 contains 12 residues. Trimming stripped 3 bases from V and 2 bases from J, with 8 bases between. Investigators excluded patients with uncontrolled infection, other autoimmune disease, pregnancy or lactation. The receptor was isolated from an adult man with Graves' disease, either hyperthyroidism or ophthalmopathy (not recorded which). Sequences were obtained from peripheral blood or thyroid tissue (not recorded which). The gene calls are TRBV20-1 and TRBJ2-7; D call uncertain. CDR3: CSASLRTYEQYF. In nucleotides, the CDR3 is TGCAGTGCTAGTTTGCGGACCTACGAGCAGTACTTC.